Shown below are 7 T cell receptor beta chains from a single sample sequenced in a study of blood T cell repertoires in COVID-19. Clones were sequenced by immunoSEQ multiplex PCR, and TCRdb holds only the in-frame ones, with some missing. The table records approximately 82,000 clones, almost 95% of them present only once. The sequencing sample was made of peripheral blood. Receptor source: a woman aged 55-69 years with active COVID-19.

This rearrangement joins TRBV11-1 to TRBJ2-1, with 11 positions matching TRBD2. Per the germline V gene, CDR1 is SGHAT and CDR2 is FQDESV (reference sequence). Germline trimming cut 0 bases from V and 8 bases from J; bases unmatched to any gene: 6. This CDR3 has 16 residues. The CDR3 protein is CASSLAYTSGSDEQFF. CDR3 sequence (DNA): TGTGCCAGCAGCTTAGCATATACTAGCGGGAGTGATGAGCAGTTCTTC.

This sequence joins TRBV7-9 and TRBJ2-2, with TRBD2 identical over 7 bases. The CDR3 has 15 residues. J gave up 3 bases and V 5 bases, and 6 bases lay outside the gene matches. Germline V gene lookup returns CDR1 SEHNR and CDR2 FQNEAQ (reference sequence). CDR3 nucleotide sequence: TGTGCCAGCAGCCGGACTAGAACGGACACCGGGGAGCTGTTTTTT. The encoded protein is CASSRTRTDTGELFF.

The chain joins TRBV5-1 to TRBJ2-5, with D unclear. Germline V gives CDR1 SGHRS, CDR2 YFSETQ. Trimming stripped 1 base from V and 2 bases from J, with 6 bases between. The CDR3 is made up of 13 amino acids. The CDR3 protein is CASSLPQQETQYF. The CDR3 DNA is TGCGCCAGCAGCTTGCCACAGCAAGAGACCCAGTACTTC.

This chain uses TRBV9 with TRBJ2-5, with D possibly TRBD2 on 5 matching bases. Trimming cost V 4 bases and J 2 bases, with 12 bases left between them. The germline V gene has CDR1 SGDLS and CDR2 YYNGEE. CDR3 length: 14 amino acids. The CDR3 region has the DNA TGTGCCAGCAGCTACACCGGGATTCAAGAGACCCAGTACTTC. It is translated as CASSYTGIQETQYF.

The chain carries TRBV11-2 and TRBJ2-1, with D perhaps matching TRBD1 (6 bases). The V end lost 2 bases, the J end lost 2 bases, and 10 bases lay between the germline ends. CDR1 and CDR2 from the germline V gene are SGHAT and FQNNGV. CDR3 length equals 15 residues. The CDR3 is CASSLSGQTYNEQFF. The CDR3 DNA is TGTGCCAGCAGCTTAAGTGGACAGACCTACAATGAGCAGTTCTTC.

This chain connects TRBV30 to TRBJ2-5; possible D gene TRBD2, 5 bases. V was pared by 2 bases and J by 4 bases, with 8 bases between. Germline-derived CDR1 and CDR2 are GTSNPN and SVGIG (reference sequence). The CDR3 consists of 12 residues. The CDR3 DNA is TGTGCCTGGAGTCGGGGTAGAGAGACCCAGTACTTC. Amino acid sequence: CAWSRGRETQYF.

The chain uses TRBV29-1 and TRBJ2-2, with TRBD1 matching over 11 bases. This CDR3 is built from 13 residues. The V and J ends lost 7 bases and 7 bases, in that order; junction bases with no gene match: 5. Germline V gene sequence: CDR1 SQVTM, CDR2 ANQGSEA. The CDR3 is CSAGQGAGGELFF. The CDR3 nucleotides read TGCAGCGCCGGACAGGGGGCTGGCGGGGAGCTGTTTTTT.